These 19 T cell receptor beta chains share one sample of origin, sequenced in a study of post-analysis software for immune sequencing data. General study results and limits: A handful of TRBV segments, including TRBV5-6, TRBV5-1 and TRBV20-1, were more frequent in patients than controls.

These receptors have no known antigen. cDNA libraries of TCR beta carried unique molecular identifiers. TCRdb reprocessed the PCR reads with MiXCR, giving one entry per CDR3 protein. In the table there are fewer than 850,000 distinct CDR3 sequences, roughly 27% of which are singletons. Sequencing was done on a sample of blood. The source of these receptors is a girl between 10 and 17 years old with multiple sclerosis.

This clonotype was counted a single time. The V gene is TRBV28, the J gene TRBJ1-5, with 8 bases fitting TRBD1. CDR3 length equals 12 residues. The V and J ends lost 6 bases and 15 bases, in that order; junction bases with no gene match: 10. Germline CDR1 MDHEN, CDR2 SYDVKM. This chain's CDR3 is CASRRLTGGLHF. CDR3 DNA: TGTGCCAGCAGGCGACTTACAGGGGGACTGCATTTT.

The J gene is TRBJ2-7, the V gene TRBV28, with TRBD2 matching 7 bases. The length of the CDR3 is 12 residues. CDR1 is MDHEN, CDR2 SYDVKM, per germline. Unmatched junction bases numbered 4, after V lost 11 bases and J lost 0 bases. The chain's CDR3 is CASREGSYEQYF. The CDR3 DNA sequence: TGTGCCTCCAGGGAGGGCTCCTACGAGCAGTACTTC.

This clonotype has more than one count but fewer than ten. The gene calls are TRBV24-1 and TRBJ2-1; a weak D match, TRBD1 (6 bases). Trimming stripped 10 bases from V and 8 bases from J, with 14 bases between. Germline values: CDR1 KGHDR, CDR2 SFDVKD. CDR3 size: 12 residues. The CDR3 DNA reads TGTGCCACAGGCCGGGACACCTATGAGCAGTTCTTC. It codes for CATGRDTYEQFF.

This clonotype has a handful of counts. The chain links TRBV20-1 to TRBJ1-2, with 9 positions matching TRBD1. J lost 8 bases, V lost 6 bases, and 4 bases had no gene match. Per the germline V gene, CDR1 is DFQATT and CDR2 is SNEGSKA (reference sequence). CDR3 length: 11 residues. The CDR3 loop is CSATGGLGYTF. CDR3 bases: TGCAGTGCCACAGGGGGCCTAGGCTACACCTTC.

As for this clonotype: An end of the junction differs from the germline gene, which may be a read error. The chain recombines TRBV5-1 with TRBJ2-1; D remains unclear. The CDR3 totals 14 residues. Germline V lookup: CDR1 SGHRS, CDR2 YFSETQ. Here the CDR3 reads CASSLGHTNNEQFF. The CDR3 bases are TGCGCCAGCAGTTTGGGTCACACAAACAATGAGCAGTTCTTC. The variable domain in full, with the rest retrieved from reference TRBV5-1 and TRBJ2-1, is KAGVTQTPRYLIKTRGQQVTLSCSPISGHRSVSWYQQTPGQGLQFLFEYFSETQRNKGNFPGRFSGRQFSNSRSEMNVSTLELGDSALYLCASSLGHTNNEQFFGPGTRLTVL.

This chain connects TRBV9 to TRBJ2-1, with TRBD1 identical over 7 bases. This CDR3 contains 14 residues. V was clipped by 0 bases and J by 9 bases; unmatched bases: 6. The germline V gene has CDR1 SGDLS and CDR2 YYNGEE. The CDR3 reads CASSVATGIGEQFF. Written as DNA, the CDR3 is TGTGCCAGCAGCGTAGCGACAGGGATAGGTGAGCAGTTCTTC.

The chain carries TRBV6-1 and TRBJ2-3; no firm D call. The germline CDR1 and CDR2 sequences are MNHNS and SASEGT. The CDR3 totals 11 residues. V lost 8 bases to trimming and J lost 3 bases, with 6 bases between them. CDR3 region: CASLRTDTQYF. The CDR3 nucleotides are TGTGCCAGCCTCAGGACAGATACGCAGTATTTT.

As to this clonotype: The junction does not match germline at one end; this may be a read error. V is TRBV7-9 and J is TRBJ1-5; 7 nucleotides agree with TRBD1. This CDR3 region has 18 residues. Germline V gene data show CDR1 as SEHNR and CDR2 as FQNEAQ (reference sequence). CDR3 in amino acids: CSSSLVRSTQGRNQPQHF. The CDR3 DNA reads as TGTTCCAGCAGCTTAGTCCGGTCGACACAGGGGAGGAATCAGCCCCAGCATTTT.

This clonotype has a count of ten or more. The V call is TRBV6-6, the J call TRBJ2-7; D is undetermined. The CDR3 consists of 12 residues. Germline V gives CDR1 MNHNY, CDR2 SVGAGI (reference sequence). The V and J ends lost 6 bases and 2 bases respectively, with 8 bases between them. The CDR3 DNA sequence: TGTGCCAGCAGCCAGGTAGCCTACGAGCAGTACTTC. Its protein product is CASSQVAYEQYF.

This clonotype has more than one count but fewer than ten. This rearrangement joins TRBV29-1 to TRBJ2-7; TRBD1 aligns across 10 bases. From germline, CDR1 is SQVTM and CDR2 ANQGSEA. The trim removed 7 bases at V and 4 bases at J, leaving 7 bases unmatched. This CDR3 region has 13 residues. CDR3 loop: CSAGTGDLYEQYF. Here the CDR3 DNA reads TGCAGCGCGGGGACAGGGGACCTTTACGAGCAGTACTTC.

This clonotype was picked up a small number of times. The rearrangement joins TRBV4-2 to TRBJ2-1, with D uncertain. CDR3 length: 11 residues. The V and J ends lost 0 bases and 10 bases respectively, with 4 bases between them. Germline V gives CDR1 LGHNA, CDR2 YNFKEQ. In DNA, the CDR3 is TGTGCCAGCAGCCAAGATAGGGAGCAGTTCTTC. This gives the protein CASSQDREQFF.

Here the CDR3 reads CASTIQGANIQYF. CDR3 DNA sequence: TGTGCCAGCACCATACAGGGGGCTAACATTCAGTACTTC. The V and J genes are TRBV28 and TRBJ2-7; TRBD1 aligns across 9 bases. The DNA matches TRBJ2-4 better at its end, which makes the J call doubtful. The CDR3 runs 13 residues. Germline V CDR1 and CDR2: MDHEN, SYDVKM.

The table lists this clonotype with a few counts. This chain links TRBV20-1 with TRBJ1-6; 7 nucleotides agree with TRBD1. In germline, CDR1 is DFQATT, CDR2 SNEGSKA (reference sequence). The CDR3 spans 15 residues. Germline trimming cut 2 bases from V and 6 bases from J; bases unmatched to any gene: 7. The CDR3 nucleotides read TGCAGTGCTAGACTAGGGGGCGCGCCTAATTCACCCCTCCACTTT. Translation: CSARLGGAPNSPLHF.

This clonotype was found a few times. This sequence joins TRBV20-1 and TRBJ2-5; no firm D call. The V gene's germline CDR1 is DFQATT and CDR2 SNEGSKA (reference sequence). The CDR3 length is 15 residues. V was clipped by 0 bases and J by 1 base, with 12 bases between them. CDR3 in amino acids: CSARDVASTQETQYF. The CDR3 bases are TGCAGTGCTAGAGATGTGGCCTCCACCCAAGAGACCCAGTACTTC.

The table lists this clonotype with a count of one. This rearrangement joins TRBV2 to TRBJ2-1; D may match TRBD1 or TRBD2 (5 bases each). Germline V lookup: CDR1 SNHLY, CDR2 FYNNEI. The V end lost 7 bases, the J end lost 6 bases, and 19 bases lay between the germline ends. The CDR3 covers 15 residues. DNA of the CDR3: TGTGCCAGCACCGATGGGACCCGAAGGGGCAATGAGCAGTTCTTC. Its protein product is CASTDGTRRGNEQFF.

This clonotype has just a few counts. The chain couples TRBV7-8 to TRBJ1-2; D unclear. CDR1 is SGHVS, CDR2 FQNEAQ, per germline. This CDR3 is built from 13 residues. The germline V and J ends were trimmed by 0 bases and 8 bases, with 10 bases remaining between them. The CDR3 protein is CASSLAQEGGYTF. CDR3 nucleotides: TGTGCCAGCAGCTTAGCTCAGGAAGGCGGCTACACCTTC.

This clonotype was detected a few times. The genes are TRBV29-1 and TRBJ2-1; possibly TRBD2 for D (6 bases). Germline V gene lookup returns CDR1 SQVTM and CDR2 ANQGSEA. The CDR3 is 16 residues long. The V and J ends lost 1 base and 4 bases respectively, with 17 bases between them. The CDR3 bases are TGCAGCGTTGAAGCTGGGGACTTCCCACAATACAATGAGCAGTTCTTC. Amino acid sequence: CSVEAGDFPQYNEQFF.

The chain has TRBV29-1 and TRBJ1-1; D remains unclear. CDR1 and CDR2 from the germline V gene are SQVTM and ANQGSEA. The CDR3 sequence is 13 residues long. V shed 6 bases and J shed 4 bases, with 15 bases lying between them. CDR3 in amino acids: CSVSGLMSTEAFF. In DNA, the CDR3 is TGCAGCGTATCCGGGCTGATGAGCACTGAAGCTTTCTTT.

This sequence joins TRBV27 and TRBJ2-4; a weak D match, TRBD1 (6 bases). The germline V and J ends were trimmed by 6 bases and 1 base, with 16 bases remaining between them. The CDR3 loop spans 16 amino acids. Germline loops: CDR1 MNHEY, CDR2 SMNVEV (reference sequence). The CDR3 sequence: CASRPWAGEAKNIQYF. In DNA, the CDR3 is TGTGCCAGCAGGCCTTGGGCAGGGGAGGCCAAAAACATTCAGTACTTC.